This T cell receptor (beta chain) is from a study of OX40 agonist ivuxolimab in advanced cancers. Study in general: A history of anti-PD-1, anti-PD-L1 or anti-CTLA-4 therapy was acceptable, and roughly 40% had some.

The data were produced by immunoSEQ multiplex PCR, yet TCRdb's version contains in-frame clones alone and is incomplete. This sample yields roughly 66,000 clones, of which 75% to 90% are seen a single time; roughly 2.5% belongs to the top ten. The CDR3 loop spans 13 amino acids. Germline V lookup: CDR1 SGHNT, CDR2 YYREEE (reference sequence). Trimming shortened V by 6 bases and J by 2 bases, and 10 bases separated the two germline ends. Sequences were derived from CD4+ or CD8+ T cells sorted from blood, sampled in a trial of the OX40 agonist ivuxolimab. The chain couples TRBV5-4 to TRBJ2-3, with D maybe TRBD1 (5 bases). The sequence was obtained from an adult with an advanced solid tumor such as melanoma, head and neck, liver or kidney cancer. Here the CDR3 DNA reads TGTGCCAGCACCACAGGAATCACAGATACGCAGTATTTT. It yields the protein CASTTGITDTQYF.